This TCR beta chain stems from a study of vaccination effects on CD4 cells after COVID-19. Some clones are missing from TCRdb's copy, which holds only in-frame ones; the method was immunoSEQ multiplex PCR. The top ten hold roughly 24% of the sample, which has 40,000 to 50,000 clones, roughly 70% seen once. This clone was recorded only once. Its antigen is still unknown. ViraFEST expansion of antigen-specific CD4+ T cells with viral peptide pools preceded sequencing. Following a roughly 9-day culture, CD4+ T cells were purified. People in the vaccine group had not been infected with SARS-CoV-2 before, and their nucleocapsid antibodies were negative. Half the medium was replaced with IL-2 medium on days 3 and 7. V was clipped by 1 base and J by 1 base, with 16 bases between them. The CDR3 runs to 18 residues. CDR1 and CDR2 from the germline V gene are MGHRA and YSYEKL. Overall study findings and caveats: The study got few convalescent patients and did not collect any early post-infection timepoints. By a late point after vaccination, infection- and vaccine-induced clones had shrunk markedly through clonal contraction.

The source was CD4+ T cells from PBMCs cultured with HCoV-OC43 spike peptides, collected before COVID-19 vaccination. Specified subset: HCoV-OC43 spike overlapping peptide pool stimulation. The sequence derives from a human donor who received a COVID-19 vaccine. The J gene is TRBJ2-2, the V gene TRBV4-1; D is perhaps TRBD1 or TRBD2 (5 bases each). CDR3 nucleotides: TGCGCCAGCAGCCAAGGAGTACTAGGGGACGTGAACACCGGGGAGCTGTTTTTT. Encoded protein: CASSQGVLGDVNTGELFF.